The sequence of this TCR beta chain was determined in a study of chemoradiotherapy in HPV16-positive cancers. This CDR3 is 15 amino acids long. Germline V gives CDR1 SGHAT, CDR2 FQNNGV. V gave up 2 bases and J gave up 8 bases; unmatched junction bases: 5. TCRdb's table, derived via immunoSEQ multiplex PCR, lists solely in-frame clones and lacks some. Here the sample spans under 35,000 clones, about 87% being singletons. J is TRBJ2-1 and V is TRBV11-2; 11 nucleotides agree with TRBD2. This receptor was taken from a human donor with HPV-associated anogenital cancer. Sequenced here: blood, sampled from a patient who underwent chemoradiotherapy. The CDR3 bases are TGTGCCAGCAGCTTATTAGCGGGGGGGGAGTATGAGCAGTTCTTC. Translating gives CASSLLAGGEYEQFF. Full variable domain (missing parts from reference TRBV11-2 and TRBJ2-1): EAGVAQSPRYKIIEKRQSVAFWCNPISGHATLYWYQQILGQGPKLLIQFQNNGVVDDSQLPKDRFSAERLKGVDSTLKIQPAKLEDSAVYLCASSLLAGGEYEQFFGPGTRLTVL.